This TCR beta chain came from a study of T cells after yellow fever vaccination. The table lists this clonotype with many counts. MiXCR, run by TCRdb on the 5' RACE reads, gives a single entry per CDR3 protein. The sample consists of roughly 330,000 distinct CDR3 sequences, 3% to 4.5% of them appearing once. Trimming shortened V by 4 bases and J by 1 base, and 7 bases separated the two germline ends. Germline V gene lookup returns CDR1 LGHNA and CDR2 YNFKEQ. The CDR3 sequence is 13 residues long. The chain has TRBV4-2 and TRBJ2-5; D is unclear. Sequencing used PBMCs, obtained 5 days after the yellow fever booster vaccination. This TCR was sampled from a man in his late teens or twenties who received the YFV17D yellow fever vaccine. CDR3 sequence (DNA): TGTGCCAGCAGCCCCAGTGGCCAAGAGACCCAGTACTTC. The encoded protein is CASSPSGQETQYF.